These 28 T cell receptor beta chains were sequenced from one sample in a study of T cells after somatic rescue of genetic block. The table came from immunoSEQ multiplex PCR; TCRdb's copy has only in-frame clones and leaves some out. This repertoire shows 85,000 to 90,000 clones, approximately 90% found once; its top ten account for roughly 1.7%. The material sequenced was peripheral blood mononuclear cells (PBMCs). The receptors were gathered from a woman under 30.

The CDR3 DNA reads as TGTGCCAGCAGCCTCCACAGGGCCGGGAACTATGGCTACACCTTC. It yields the protein CASSLHRAGNYGYTF. This chain uses TRBV28 with TRBJ1-2, with D possibly being TRBD1 (6 bases). Trimming pared 6 bases from V and 2 bases from J, leaving 16 bases between. This CDR3 has 15 residues. CDR1 and CDR2 (germline): MDHEN, SYDVKM.

V and J are TRBV25-1 and TRBJ2-1, with D possibly TRBD2 on 5 matching bases. Trimming took 3 bases from V and 0 from J, leaving 12 bases between them. The germline gives CDR1 MGHDK, CDR2 SYGVNS. The CDR3 length is 16 residues. CDR3 region: CASSDPSRSSYNEQFF. The CDR3 DNA reads TGTGCCAGCAGTGACCCTAGCAGGAGCTCCTACAATGAGCAGTTCTTC.

The gene calls are TRBV30 and TRBJ1-1; no clear D gene. CDR1 and CDR2 (germline): GTSNPN, SVGIG (reference sequence). The CDR3 has 13 residues. Trimming left V 0 bases short and J 1 base short, with 6 bases between. CDR3 nucleotide sequence: TGTGCCTGGAGTGTACTAGCGAACACTGAAGCTTTCTTT. Translated, it gives CAWSVLANTEAFF.

V gene TRBV5-1 combines with J gene TRBJ2-1; tentative D call: TRBD2 (6 bases). CDR3 size: 18 residues. The V gene's germline CDR1 is SGHRS and CDR2 YFSETQ. V lost 7 bases to trimming and J lost 0 bases, with 23 bases between them. As DNA, the CDR3 is TGCGCCAGCGCCGGGAAAGAGGGGTTGGGGGGCTCCTACAATGAGCAGTTCTTC. Protein product: CASAGKEGLGGSYNEQFF.

The J gene is TRBJ2-7, the V gene TRBV19; 9 bases match TRBD2. The CDR3 totals 15 residues. V lost 3 bases, J lost 5 bases, and 8 bases stayed unmatched. CDR1 LNHDA and CDR2 SQIVND come from the germline V gene (reference sequence). CDR3 DNA: TGTGCCAGTAGTATTAGGGGACTAGCTGCTCACGAGCAGTACTTC. This gives the protein CASSIRGLAAHEQYF.

The sample holds one count of this clone. The chain employs TRBV19 and TRBJ1-1, with 7 bases fitting TRBD1. Unmatched junction bases numbered 2, after V lost 4 bases and J lost 3 bases. Germline assignment: CDR1 LNHDA and CDR2 SQIVND (reference sequence). This CDR3 is built from 13 residues. The CDR3 loop is CASSSRGDTEAFF. The CDR3 DNA reads as TGTGCCAGTAGTAGCAGGGGGGACACTGAAGCTTTCTTT.

The count of this clone is one. This chain joins TRBV28 and TRBJ1-2; weak D call: TRBD1 (5 bases). The V end lost 4 bases, the J end lost 4 bases, and 25 bases lay between the germline ends. This CDR3 spans 18 amino acids. Germline V gives CDR1 MDHEN, CDR2 SYDVKM. As DNA, the CDR3 is TGTGCCAGCAGTTCCCCATCCGGTGCTAGCCGGGACCCCTATGGCTACACCTTC. It encodes CASSSPSGASRDPYGYTF.

V usage is TRBV9 and J usage is TRBJ2-7; D is undetermined. Germline CDR1 reads SGDLS; CDR2 reads YYNGEE. Trimming pared 2 bases from V and 6 bases from J, leaving 12 bases between. This CDR3 spans 13 amino acids. Written as DNA, the CDR3 is TGTGCCAGCAGCGTTGGCCAGCTTAGCGAGCAGTACTTC. Translation: CASSVGQLSEQYF.

The J gene is TRBJ1-5, the V gene TRBV7-6; TRBD1 might be the D (5 bases). Germline V CDR1 and CDR2: SGHVS, FNYEAQ. This CDR3 is built from 14 residues. The ends were cut back, 8 bases at V and 8 bases at J, with 19 bases in the middle. The chain's CDR3 is CASHLGQGYEPQHF. CDR3 nucleotide sequence: TGTGCCAGCCACCTCGGGCAGGGATATGAGCCCCAGCATTTT. The complete variable domain, with remaining parts taken from reference TRBV7-6 and TRBJ1-5, reads GAGVSQSPRYKVTKRGQDVALRCDPISGHVSLYWYRQALGQGPEFLTYFNYEAQQDKSGLPNDRFSAERPEGSISTLTIQRTEQRDSAMYRCASHLGQGYEPQHFGDGTRLSIL.

CDR3 nucleotide sequence: TGCAGTGCTCCCCACACAGATACGCAGTATTTT. Amino acid sequence: CSAPHTDTQYF. This chain joins TRBV20-1 and TRBJ2-3; unclear D gene. CDR1 is DFQATT and CDR2 is SNEGSKA in the germline V gene (reference sequence). This CDR3 region has 11 residues. V lost 5 bases and J 2 bases, leaving 5 bases between the germline ends.

The chain employs TRBV9 and TRBJ2-2; D uncertain. Trimming pared 2 bases from V and 1 base from J, leaving 6 bases between. Looked up from germline, CDR1 is SGDLS and CDR2 is YYNGEE. The CDR3 has 14 amino acids. CDR3 in amino acids: CASSVSGNTGELFF. DNA for the CDR3: TGTGCCAGCAGCGTCTCCGGGAACACCGGGGAGCTGTTTTTT. Combining the CDR3 with reference TRBV9 and TRBJ2-2 gives the whole variable domain DSGVTQTPKHLITATGQRVTLRCSPRSGDLSVYWYQQSLDQGLQFLIQYYNGEERAKGNILERFSAQQFPDLHSELNLSSLELGDSALYFCASSVSGNTGELFFGEGSRLTVL.

The V and J genes are TRBV28 and TRBJ1-1; D not resolved. CDR3 length: 11 residues. CDR1 is MDHEN, CDR2 SYDVKM, per germline. V lost 6 bases and J lost 2, with 4 bases in between. DNA for the CDR3: TGTGCCAGCAGGGGCAACACTGAAGCTTTCTTT. This translates into CASRGNTEAFF.

The genes are TRBV5-1 and TRBJ2-7; D unresolved. V lost 0 bases to trimming and J lost 0 bases, with 10 bases between them. Germline values: CDR1 SGHRS, CDR2 YFSETQ. The CDR3 loop spans 15 amino acids. The CDR3 sequence: CASSLALPLSYEQYF. For the CDR3, the DNA is TGCGCCAGCAGCTTGGCACTCCCGCTCTCCTACGAGCAGTACTTC.

The rearrangement joins TRBV27 to TRBJ1-5; the D is unclear. The length of the CDR3 is 13 residues. CDR1 is MNHEY, CDR2 SMNVEV, per germline (reference sequence). Trimming removed 1 base from V and 2 bases from J, with 3 bases in between. CDR3 DNA: TGTGCCAGCAGTTTATACCGCAATCAGCCCCAGCATTTT. It specifies CASSLYRNQPQHF.

This clone was picked up one time. The rearrangement links TRBV28 to TRBJ1-2; 7 bases match TRBD1. Germline V lookup: CDR1 MDHEN, CDR2 SYDVKM. The CDR3 is 13 amino acids. J gave up 4 bases and V 6 bases, and 5 bases lay outside the gene matches. CDR3: CASRWGTAYGYTF. CDR3 sequence (DNA): TGTGCCAGCAGGTGGGGGACAGCCTATGGCTACACCTTC.

This chain joins TRBV6-4 and TRBJ2-1, with D uncertain. V lost 3 bases, J lost 5 bases, and 8 bases lay in between. This CDR3 region has 13 residues. Per germline, CDR1 MRHNA and CDR2 SNTAGT. CDR3: CASSEGPNNEQFF. The CDR3 region has the DNA TGTGCCAGCAGTGAGGGCCCAAACAATGAGCAGTTCTTC.

The chain employs TRBV6-4 and TRBJ1-1; D not certain. Trimming cost V 10 bases and J 2 bases, with 14 bases left between them. CDR1 and CDR2 from the germline V gene are MRHNA and SNTAGT. The CDR3 sequence is 13 residues long. CDR3 sequence: CATRKHPNTEAFF. In DNA form, the CDR3 reads TGTGCCACCCGCAAGCACCCCAACACTGAAGCTTTCTTT.

V usage is TRBV19 and J usage is TRBJ2-5; TRBD1 agrees at 7 bases. This CDR3 spans 16 amino acids. Germline loops: CDR1 LNHDA, CDR2 SQIVND (reference sequence). The V segment lost 10 bases and the J segment 5 bases; nucleotides outside the gene matches: 19. CDR3 nucleotides: TGTGCCACCAAGGGGATGGGGACAGATCGTTACGAGACCCAGTACTTC. This translates into CATKGMGTDRYETQYF.

This clone was found once. The chain links TRBV5-1 to TRBJ2-5; D gene unclear. V lost 4 bases and J 1 base, leaving 14 bases between the germline ends. In germline, CDR1 is SGHRS, CDR2 YFSETQ. The CDR3 is 15 amino acids. The DNA of the CDR3 is TGCGCCAGCAGCATAACCGGTCCTTTCCAAGAGACCCAGTACTTC. Residues: CASSITGPFQETQYF. The entire variable domain, with the rest obtained from reference TRBV5-1 and TRBJ2-5, is as follows: KAGVTQTPRYLIKTRGQQVTLSCSPISGHRSVSWYQQTPGQGLQFLFEYFSETQRNKGNFPGRFSGRQFSNSRSEMNVSTLELGDSALYLCASSITGPFQETQYFGPGTRLLVL.

The CDR3 here is CASSPDRDQPQHF. As DNA, the CDR3 is TGTGCCAGCTCGCCGGACAGGGATCAGCCCCAGCATTTT. The V call is TRBV18, the J call TRBJ1-5; 8 positions match TRBD1. V lost 6 bases and J lost 5; bases outside the gene matches: 3. Per germline, CDR1 KGHSH and CDR2 LQKENI. The CDR3 is made up of 13 amino acids.

The genes are TRBV5-4 and TRBJ2-5; a possible D gene is TRBD1 (6 bases). V shed 0 bases and J shed 5 bases, with 11 bases lying between them. From germline, CDR1 is SGHNT and CDR2 YYREEE (reference sequence). This CDR3 spans 14 amino acids. In DNA, the CDR3 is TGTGCCAGCAGCTTGGACAGGGTTTTGGAGACCCAGTACTTC. Its protein product is CASSLDRVLETQYF.

The chain combines TRBV11-3 with TRBJ1-3; maybe TRBD1 (5 bases). Trimming pared 5 bases from V and 2 bases from J, leaving 16 bases between. The CDR3 extends over 16 amino acids. The germline CDR1 and CDR2 sequences are SGHNT and YENEEA. CDR3: CASSLSGGPPGNTIYF. DNA for the CDR3: TGTGCCAGCAGCCTAAGCGGGGGTCCTCCTGGAAACACCATATATTTT.

The rearrangement joins TRBV11-2 to TRBJ2-2, with D uncertain. This CDR3 spans 16 amino acids. Germline assignment: CDR1 SGHAT and CDR2 FQNNGV. V was cut by 5 bases and J by 6 bases, with 19 bases left in between. The CDR3 bases are TGTGCCAGCAGCCCCCGGCTTAGTACTCCCTCCGGGGAGCTGTTTTTT. As protein: CASSPRLSTPSGELFF.

The CDR3, as DNA: TGTGCCAGCAGTTTCGGACTGAACTACGAGCAGTACTTC. Protein product: CASSFGLNYEQYF. The rearrangement uses TRBV6-6 and TRBJ2-7; TRBD2 is a possible D gene (5 bases). Trimming shortened V by 4 bases and J by 3 bases, and 10 bases separated the two germline ends. Germline V gives CDR1 MNHNY, CDR2 SVGAGI (reference sequence). The length of the CDR3 is 13 residues.

The rearrangement links TRBV13 to TRBJ2-3; tentatively, D is TRBD1 or TRBD2 (5 bases each). V was pared by 4 bases and J by 6 bases, with 23 bases between. The CDR3 loop spans 17 amino acids. Per the germline V gene, CDR1 is PRHDT and CDR2 is FYEKMQ (reference sequence). The CDR3 protein is CASSSPSVGPVGDTQYF. CDR3 coding DNA: TGTGCCAGCAGCTCGCCCTCGGTGGGACCCGTGGGTGATACGCAGTATTTT.

This clone has just one count. A junction boundary mismatches the germline segment, possibly from a read error. V gene TRBV4-2 combines with J gene TRBJ1-4, with D possibly being TRBD1 (6 bases). From germline, CDR1 is LGHNA and CDR2 YNFKEQ. This CDR3 comprises 19 residues. DNA of the CDR3: TGTGCCAGCACCCAAGGGGGAAGGGGTCCCCCCTTAGTCAATGAAAAACTGTTTTTT. Its protein is CASTQGGRGPPLVNEKLFF.

The chain carries TRBV13 and TRBJ2-5; D ambiguous. The germline gives CDR1 PRHDT, CDR2 FYEKMQ (reference sequence). The CDR3 sequence is 14 residues long. The V and J ends lost 0 bases and 5 bases respectively, with 10 bases between them. The CDR3 region is CASSLGPAWETQYF. CDR3 bases: TGTGCCAGCAGCTTAGGCCCGGCGTGGGAGACCCAGTACTTC.

The chain combines TRBV10-1 with TRBJ2-7; 9 bases align to TRBD1. Germline V lookup: CDR1 WNHNN, CDR2 SYGVQD (reference sequence). V was clipped by 5 bases and J by 5 bases; unmatched bases: 7. The CDR3 sequence is 14 residues long. In nucleotides, the CDR3 is TGCGCCAGCAGTACGACAGGGGGGATCCACGAGCAGTACTTC. This gives the protein CASSTTGGIHEQYF.